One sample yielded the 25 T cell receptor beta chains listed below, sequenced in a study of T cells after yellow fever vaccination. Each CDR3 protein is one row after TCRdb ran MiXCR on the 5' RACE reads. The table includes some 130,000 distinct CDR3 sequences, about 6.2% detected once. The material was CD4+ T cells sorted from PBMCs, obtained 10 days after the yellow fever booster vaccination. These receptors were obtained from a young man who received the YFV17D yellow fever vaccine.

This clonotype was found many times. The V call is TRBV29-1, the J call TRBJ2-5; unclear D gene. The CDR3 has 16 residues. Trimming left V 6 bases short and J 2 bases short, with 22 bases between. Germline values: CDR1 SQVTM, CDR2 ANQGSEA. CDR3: CSVQGPPIVRQETQYF. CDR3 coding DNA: TGCAGCGTCCAAGGTCCCCCAATAGTACGACAAGAGACCCAGTACTTC.

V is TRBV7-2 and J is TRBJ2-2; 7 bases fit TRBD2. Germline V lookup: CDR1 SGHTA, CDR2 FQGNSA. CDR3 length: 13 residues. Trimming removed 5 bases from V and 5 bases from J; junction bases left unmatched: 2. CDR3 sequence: CASSQLATGELFF. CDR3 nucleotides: TGTGCCAGCAGCCAACTAGCGACCGGGGAGCTGTTTTTT.

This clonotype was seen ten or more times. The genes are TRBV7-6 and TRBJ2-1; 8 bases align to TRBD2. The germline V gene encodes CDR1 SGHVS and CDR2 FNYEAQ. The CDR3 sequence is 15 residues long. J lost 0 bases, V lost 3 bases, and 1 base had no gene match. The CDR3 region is CASSFSGASYNEQFF. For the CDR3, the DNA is TGTGCCAGCAGCTTTAGCGGGGCCTCCTACAATGAGCAGTTCTTC. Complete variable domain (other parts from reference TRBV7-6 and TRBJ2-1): GAGVSQSPRYKVTKRGQDVALRCDPISGHVSLYWYRQALGQGPEFLTYFNYEAQQDKSGLPNDRFSAERPEGSISTLTIQRTEQRDSAMYRCASSFSGASYNEQFFGPGTRLTVL.

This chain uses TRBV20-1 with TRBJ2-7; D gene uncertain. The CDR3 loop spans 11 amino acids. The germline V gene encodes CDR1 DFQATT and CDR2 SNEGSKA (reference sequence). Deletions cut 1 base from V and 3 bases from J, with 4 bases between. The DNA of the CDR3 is TGCAGTGCTAGAGCCTACTACGAGCAGTACTTC. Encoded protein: CSARAYYEQYF.

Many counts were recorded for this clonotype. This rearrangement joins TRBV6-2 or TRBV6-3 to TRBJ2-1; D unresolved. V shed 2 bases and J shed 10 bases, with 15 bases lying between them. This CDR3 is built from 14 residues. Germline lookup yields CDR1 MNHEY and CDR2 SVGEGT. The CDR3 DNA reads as TGTGCCAGCAGTTACGGGTCGACTCGTAACGAGCAGTTCTTC. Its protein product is CASSYGSTRNEQFF.

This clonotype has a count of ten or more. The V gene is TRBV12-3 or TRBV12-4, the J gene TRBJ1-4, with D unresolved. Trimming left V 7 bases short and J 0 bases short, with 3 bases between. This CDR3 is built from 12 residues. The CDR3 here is CASKATNEKLFF. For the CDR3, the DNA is TGTGCCAGCAAGGCAACTAATGAAAAACTGTTTTTT.

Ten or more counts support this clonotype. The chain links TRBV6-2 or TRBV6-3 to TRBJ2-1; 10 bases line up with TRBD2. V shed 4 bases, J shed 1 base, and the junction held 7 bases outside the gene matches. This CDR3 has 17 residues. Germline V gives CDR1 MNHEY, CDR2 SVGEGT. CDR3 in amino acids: CASSSPVSGRSYNEQFF. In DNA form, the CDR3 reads TGTGCCAGCAGTTCCCCGGTTAGCGGGAGGTCCTACAATGAGCAGTTCTTC.

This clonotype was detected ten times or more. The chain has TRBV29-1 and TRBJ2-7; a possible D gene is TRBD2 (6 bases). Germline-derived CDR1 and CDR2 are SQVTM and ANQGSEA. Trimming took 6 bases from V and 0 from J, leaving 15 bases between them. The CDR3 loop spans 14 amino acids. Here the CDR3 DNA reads TGCAGCGTCACAACCGGGAGTAGCTCCTACGAGCAGTACTTC. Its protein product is CSVTTGSSSYEQYF.

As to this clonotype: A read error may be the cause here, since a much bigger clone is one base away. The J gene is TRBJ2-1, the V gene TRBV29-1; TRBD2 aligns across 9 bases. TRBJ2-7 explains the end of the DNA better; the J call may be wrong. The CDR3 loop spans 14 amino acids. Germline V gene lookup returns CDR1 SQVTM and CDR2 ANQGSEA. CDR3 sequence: CSVWLAGSYNEQYF. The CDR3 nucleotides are TGCAGCGTGTGGCTAGCGGGAAGCTACAATGAGCAGTACTTC.

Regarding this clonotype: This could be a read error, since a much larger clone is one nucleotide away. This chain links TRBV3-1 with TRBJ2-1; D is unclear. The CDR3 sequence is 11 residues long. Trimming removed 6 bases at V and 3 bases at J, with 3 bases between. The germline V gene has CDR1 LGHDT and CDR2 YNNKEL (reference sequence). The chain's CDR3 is CASRIYNEQFF. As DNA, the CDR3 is TGTGCCAGCAGAATCTACAATGAGCAGTTCTTC.

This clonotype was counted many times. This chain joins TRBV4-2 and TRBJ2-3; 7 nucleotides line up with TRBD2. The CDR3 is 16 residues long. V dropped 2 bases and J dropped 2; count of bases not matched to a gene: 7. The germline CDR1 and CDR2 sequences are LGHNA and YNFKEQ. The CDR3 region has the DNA TGTGCCAGCAGCCAACGGGCGGGAGCGGCCACAGATACGCAGTATTTT. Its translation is CASSQRAGAATDTQYF.

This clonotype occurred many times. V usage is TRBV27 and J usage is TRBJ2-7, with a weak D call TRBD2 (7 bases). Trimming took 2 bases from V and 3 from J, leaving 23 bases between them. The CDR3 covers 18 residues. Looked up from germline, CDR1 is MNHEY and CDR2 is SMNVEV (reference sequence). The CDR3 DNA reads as TGTGCCAGCAGTTTAGGGAGACAGGATCGGACTAGTGGCTACGAGCAGTACTTC. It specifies CASSLGRQDRTSGYEQYF.

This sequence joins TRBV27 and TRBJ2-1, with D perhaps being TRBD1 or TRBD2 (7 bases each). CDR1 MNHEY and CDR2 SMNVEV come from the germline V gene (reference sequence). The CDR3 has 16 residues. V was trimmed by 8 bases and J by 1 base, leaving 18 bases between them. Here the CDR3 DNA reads TGTGCCAGCGGCCTCAGGGGGAGGGGTTCCTACAATGAGCAGTTCTTC. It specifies CASGLRGRGSYNEQFF.

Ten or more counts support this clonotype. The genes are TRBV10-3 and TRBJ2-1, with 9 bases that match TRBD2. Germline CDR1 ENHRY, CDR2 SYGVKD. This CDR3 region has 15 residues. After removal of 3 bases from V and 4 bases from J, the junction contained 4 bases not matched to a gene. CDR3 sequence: CAISEGLAGYNEQFF. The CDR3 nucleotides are TGTGCCATCAGTGAAGGCCTAGCGGGGTACAATGAGCAGTTCTTC.

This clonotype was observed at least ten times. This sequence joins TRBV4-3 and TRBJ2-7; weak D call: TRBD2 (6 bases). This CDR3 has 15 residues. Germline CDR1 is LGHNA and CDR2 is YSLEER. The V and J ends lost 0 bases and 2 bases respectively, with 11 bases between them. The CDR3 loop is CASSQDLPSAYEQYF. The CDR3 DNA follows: TGCGCCAGCAGCCAAGATCTCCCTAGCGCCTACGAGCAGTACTTC.

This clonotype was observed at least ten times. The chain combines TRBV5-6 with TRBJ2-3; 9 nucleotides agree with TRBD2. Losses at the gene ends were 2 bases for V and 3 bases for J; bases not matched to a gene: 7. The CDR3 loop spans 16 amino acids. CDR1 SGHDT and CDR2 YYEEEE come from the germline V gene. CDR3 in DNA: TGTGCCAGCAGCTTATCTCTAGCGGGAAGGACAGATACGCAGTATTTT. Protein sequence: CASSLSLAGRTDTQYF.

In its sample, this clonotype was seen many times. CDR3 region: CASSSYRDTGELFF. The DNA of the CDR3 is TGCGCCAGCAGCTCATACAGGGATACCGGGGAGCTGTTTTTT. The chain joins TRBV4-1 to TRBJ2-2; possible D gene TRBD1, 6 bases. The CDR3 is 14 amino acids. Germline V lookup: CDR1 MGHRA, CDR2 YSYEKL. Between the trimmed V and J ends, which lost 5 bases and 5 bases, there was a span of 12 bases.

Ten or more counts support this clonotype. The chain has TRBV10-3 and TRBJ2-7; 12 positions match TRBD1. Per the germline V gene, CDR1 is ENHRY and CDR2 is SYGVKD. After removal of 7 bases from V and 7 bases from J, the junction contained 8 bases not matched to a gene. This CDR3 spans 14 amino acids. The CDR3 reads CAITPGQGAEEQYF. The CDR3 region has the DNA TGTGCCATCACCCCGGGACAGGGGGCGGAGGAGCAGTACTTC.

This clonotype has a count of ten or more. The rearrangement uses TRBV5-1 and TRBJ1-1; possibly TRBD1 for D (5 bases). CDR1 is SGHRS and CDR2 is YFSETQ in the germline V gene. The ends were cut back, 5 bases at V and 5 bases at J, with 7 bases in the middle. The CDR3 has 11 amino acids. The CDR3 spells CASRGETEAFF. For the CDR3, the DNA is TGCGCCAGCAGAGGGGAAACTGAAGCTTTCTTT.

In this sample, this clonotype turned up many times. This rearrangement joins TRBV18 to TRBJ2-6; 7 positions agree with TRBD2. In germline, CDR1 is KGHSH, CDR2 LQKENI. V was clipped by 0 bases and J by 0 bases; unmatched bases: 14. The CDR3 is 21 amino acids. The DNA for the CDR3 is TGTGCCAGCTCACCACCGATTGGGGGGGGAGGCCTCAGCTCTGGGGCCAACGTCCTGACTTTC. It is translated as CASSPPIGGGGLSSGANVLTF.

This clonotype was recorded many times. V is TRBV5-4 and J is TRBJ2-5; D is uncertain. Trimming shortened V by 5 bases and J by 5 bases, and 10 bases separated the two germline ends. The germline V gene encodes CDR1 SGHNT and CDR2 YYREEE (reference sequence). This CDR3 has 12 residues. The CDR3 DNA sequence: TGTGCCAGCAGTCGTCTTAGGGAGACCCAGTACTTC. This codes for CASSRLRETQYF.

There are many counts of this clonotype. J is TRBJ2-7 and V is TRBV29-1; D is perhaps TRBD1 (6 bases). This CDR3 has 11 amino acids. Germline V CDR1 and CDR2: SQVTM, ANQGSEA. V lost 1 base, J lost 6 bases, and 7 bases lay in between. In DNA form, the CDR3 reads TGCAGCGTTGAAGGAGGGGGCGAGCAGTACTTC. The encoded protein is CSVEGGGEQYF.

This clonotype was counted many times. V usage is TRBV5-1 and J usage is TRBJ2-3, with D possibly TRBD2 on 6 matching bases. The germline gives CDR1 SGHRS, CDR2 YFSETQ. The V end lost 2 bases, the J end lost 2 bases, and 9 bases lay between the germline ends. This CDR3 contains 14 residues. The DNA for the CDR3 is TGCGCCAGCAGCTTACGGGGGATCACAGATACGCAGTATTTT. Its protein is CASSLRGITDTQYF.

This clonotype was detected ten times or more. This CDR3 is CASRSSVSGANVLTF. Written as DNA, the CDR3 is TGTGCCAGCAGGAGTTCTGTCTCTGGGGCCAACGTCCTGACTTTC. The V gene is TRBV27, the J gene TRBJ2-6; D is unresolved. CDR3 size: 15 residues. Trimming took off 6 bases at V and 0 bases at J, with 9 bases between the two ends. CDR1 MNHEY and CDR2 SMNVEV come from the germline V gene (reference sequence).

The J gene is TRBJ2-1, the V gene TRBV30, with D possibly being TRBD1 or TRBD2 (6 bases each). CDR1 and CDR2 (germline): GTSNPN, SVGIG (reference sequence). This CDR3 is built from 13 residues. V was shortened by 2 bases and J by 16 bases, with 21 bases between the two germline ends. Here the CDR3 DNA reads TGTGCCTGGAGTCGCGGGGACAACCCCTCCTTTTTCTTC. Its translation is CAWSRGDNPSFFF.